A selection of T cell receptor beta chains follows, all from one sample in a study of blood T cells in healthy people across ages. TCRdb itself ran the 5' RACE reads through MiXCR, one entry per CDR3 protein. This table has fewer than 2,000,000 distinct CDR3 sequences, about 35% appearing once. The specimen was blood. Receptors were obtained from a woman in her thirties in good health. Each CDR3 is given with its conserved first and last residue. The D gene is left open where the match is weak. The size field is filled for only some rows; it gives once, few, many or a size class.

clone_size: .; v_call: TRBV10-3; j_call: TRBJ2-5; d_call: TRBD1; cdr3_aa: CAISGDSTGQGNEETQYF; cdr3_nt: TGTGCCATCAGTGGGGACAGTACGGGACAGGGTAACGAAGAGACCCAGTACTTC
clone_size: .; v_call: TRBV28; j_call: TRBJ2-5; d_call: .; cdr3_aa: CASSWAVGQETQYF; cdr3_nt: TGTGCCAGCAGTTGGGCAGTGGGACAAGAGACCCAGTACTTC
clone_size: .; v_call: TRBV15; j_call: TRBJ1-1; d_call: .; cdr3_aa: CATSTMQGSTEAFF; cdr3_nt: TGTGCCACCAGCACCATGCAGGGTAGCACTGAAGCTTTCTTT
clone_size: .; v_call: TRBV20-1; j_call: TRBJ2-7; d_call: TRBD2; cdr3_aa: CSATRTSREQYF; cdr3_nt: TGCAGTGCTACACGGACTAGCCGCGAGCAGTACTTC
clone_size: .; v_call: TRBV28; j_call: TRBJ2-7; d_call: .; cdr3_aa: CASSLRGVQGGYEQYF; cdr3_nt: TGTGCCAGCAGTTTAAGGGGCGTACAGGGGGGGTACGAGCAGTACTTC
clone_size: few; v_call: TRBV12-3/TRBV12-4; j_call: TRBJ2-1; d_call: TRBD2; cdr3_aa: CASSSRVSLAGAINEQFF; cdr3_nt: TGTGCCAGCAGTTCTCGCGTGTCACTAGCGGGGGCCATCAATGAGCAGTTCTTC
clone_size: .; v_call: TRBV12-3/TRBV12-4; j_call: TRBJ2-3; d_call: .; cdr3_aa: CASSLWQGDTQYF; cdr3_nt: TGTGCCAGCAGTTTATGGCAGGGAGATACGCAGTATTTT
clone_size: .; v_call: TRBV30; j_call: TRBJ2-5; d_call: TRBD2; cdr3_aa: CAWSPGLGKETQYF; cdr3_nt: TGTGCCTGGAGTCCCGGACTAGGAAAAGAGACCCAGTACTTC
clone_size: .; v_call: TRBV18; j_call: TRBJ2-7; d_call: TRBD1; cdr3_aa: CASSPTGQAYEQYF; cdr3_nt: TGTGCCAGCTCACCCACGGGACAGGCCTACGAGCAGTACTTC
clone_size: few; v_call: TRBV7-9; j_call: TRBJ2-7; d_call: .; cdr3_aa: CASSLQGMHEQYF; cdr3_nt: TGTGCCAGCAGCCTTCAGGGAATGCACGAGCAGTACTTC
clone_size: few; v_call: TRBV5-5; j_call: TRBJ2-5; d_call: .; cdr3_aa: CASSFSDETQYF; cdr3_nt: TGTGCCAGCAGCTTCAGCGACGAGACCCAGTACTTC
clone_size: few; v_call: TRBV6-1; j_call: TRBJ1-1; d_call: .; cdr3_aa: CASRERTRNTEAFF; cdr3_nt: TGTGCCAGCAGGGAGCGGACAAGGAACACTGAAGCTTTCTTT
clone_size: .; v_call: TRBV11-1; j_call: TRBJ1-1; d_call: .; cdr3_aa: CASSLYGTVNTEAFF; cdr3_nt: TGTGCCAGCAGCTTATATGGTACTGTGAACACTGAAGCTTTCTTT
clone_size: few; v_call: TRBV20-1; j_call: TRBJ2-1; d_call: .; cdr3_aa: CSARDSANEQFF; cdr3_nt: TGCAGTGCTAGAGATAGCGCCAATGAGCAGTTCTTC
clone_size: .; v_call: TRBV15; j_call: TRBJ2-7; d_call: .; cdr3_aa: CATSRVGKEGGNIYEQYF; cdr3_nt: TGTGCCACCAGCAGAGTAGGGAAGGAAGGGGGGAATATCTACGAGCAGTACTTC
clone_size: few; v_call: TRBV28; j_call: TRBJ2-3; d_call: TRBD2; cdr3_aa: CASRPGTSGRTDTQYF; cdr3_nt: TGTGCCAGCAGGCCAGGGACTAGCGGGAGGACAGATACGCAGTATTTT
clone_size: .; v_call: TRBV7-9; j_call: TRBJ2-5; d_call: TRBD2; cdr3_aa: CASSPRLAGDRQETQYF; cdr3_nt: TGTGCCAGCAGCCCTCGACTAGCGGGAGATCGGCAAGAGACCCAGTACTTC
clone_size: once; v_call: TRBV20-1; j_call: TRBJ2-5; d_call: TRBD2; cdr3_aa: CSARDRLARQETQYF; cdr3_nt: TGCAGTGCTAGAGACCGACTAGCGAGACAAGAGACCCAGTACTTC
clone_size: .; v_call: TRBV6-5; j_call: TRBJ2-6; d_call: .; cdr3_aa: CASQLSPSGANVLTF; cdr3_nt: TGTGCCAGCCAACTGAGTCCCTCTGGGGCCAACGTCCTGACTTTC
clone_size: few; v_call: TRBV4-1; j_call: TRBJ2-1; d_call: .; cdr3_aa: CASSGGTVYNEQFF; cdr3_nt: TGCGCCAGCAGCGGGGGGACAGTCTACAATGAGCAGTTCTTC
clone_size: .; v_call: TRBV5-5; j_call: TRBJ2-3; d_call: .; cdr3_aa: CASSLGGSLERDTQYF; cdr3_nt: TGTGCCAGCAGCTTGGGCGGTTCCCTAGAAAGAGATACGCAGTATTTT
clone_size: .; v_call: TRBV7-3; j_call: TRBJ2-3; d_call: TRBD2; cdr3_aa: CAISLLAAPTDTQYF; cdr3_nt: TGTGCCATCAGCTTACTAGCGGCCCCCACAGATACGCAGTATTTT
clone_size: .; v_call: TRBV28; j_call: TRBJ2-1; d_call: .; cdr3_aa: CASSPYGEGDNEQFF; cdr3_nt: TGTGCCAGCAGTCCCTACGGAGAGGGGGATAATGAGCAGTTCTTC
clone_size: .; v_call: TRBV24-1; j_call: TRBJ2-5; d_call: .; cdr3_aa: CATSDSSAGRETQYF; cdr3_nt: TGTGCCACCAGTGATTCTTCTGCCGGCAGGGAGACCCAGTACTTC
clone_size: .; v_call: TRBV20-1; j_call: TRBJ2-5; d_call: TRBD2; cdr3_aa: CSARGLAGKQETQYF; cdr3_nt: TGCAGTGCCCGCGGACTAGCGGGGAAACAAGAGACCCAGTACTTC
clone_size: few; v_call: TRBV15; j_call: TRBJ2-1; d_call: TRBD1; cdr3_aa: CATSRDQGVYNEQFF; cdr3_nt: TGTGCCACCAGCAGAGATCAGGGGGTATACAATGAGCAGTTCTTC
clone_size: .; v_call: TRBV15; j_call: TRBJ2-7; d_call: .; cdr3_aa: CATSSGQGLGEQYF; cdr3_nt: TGTGCCACCAGCAGCGGACAGGGACTAGGCGAGCAGTACTTC
clone_size: .; v_call: TRBV24-1; j_call: TRBJ1-1; d_call: .; cdr3_aa: CATSHTAEAFF; cdr3_nt: TGTGCCACCAGTCACACGGCTGAAGCTTTCTTT
clone_size: .; v_call: TRBV29-1; j_call: TRBJ1-2; d_call: .; cdr3_aa: CSAAEGKSANCGYTF; cdr3_nt: TGCAGCGCCGCCGAGGGAAAATCCGCTAACTGTGGCTACACCTTC
clone_size: .; v_call: TRBV15; j_call: TRBJ2-1; d_call: TRBD1; cdr3_aa: CATSFSRAGGNVYMYNEQFF; cdr3_nt: TGTGCCACCAGCTTCTCGAGGGCAGGGGGCAATGTATATATGTACAATGAGCAGTTCTTC
clone_size: .; v_call: TRBV3-1; j_call: TRBJ2-5; d_call: .; cdr3_aa: CASSLKRGTHQETQYF; cdr3_nt: TGTGCCAGCAGCCTAAAGAGGGGGACGCATCAAGAGACCCAGTACTTC
clone_size: .; v_call: TRBV20-1; j_call: TRBJ1-2; d_call: .; cdr3_aa: CSGAGLHYTNGYTF; cdr3_nt: TGCAGTGGGGCGGGACTCCACTATACCAACGGCTACACCTTC
clone_size: .; v_call: TRBV28; j_call: TRBJ1-2; d_call: TRBD1; cdr3_aa: CASSSPGTGFGYTF; cdr3_nt: TGTGCCAGCAGTTCCCCCGGGACAGGGTTTGGCTACACCTTC
clone_size: many; v_call: TRBV4-1; j_call: TRBJ2-7; d_call: TRBD1; cdr3_aa: CASSQGTGTAYEQYF; cdr3_nt: TGCGCCAGCAGCCAAGGAACGGGGACAGCCTACGAGCAGTACTTC
clone_size: .; v_call: TRBV7-9; j_call: TRBJ1-2; d_call: TRBD1; cdr3_aa: CASSLEVTGGNGYTF; cdr3_nt: TGTGCCAGCAGCTTAGAAGTCACAGGGGGCAATGGCTACACCTTC
clone_size: few; v_call: TRBV20-1; j_call: TRBJ1-2; d_call: .; cdr3_aa: CSAVTSYGYTF; cdr3_nt: TGCAGTGCTGTCACCAGCTATGGCTACACCTTC
clone_size: few; v_call: TRBV5-4; j_call: TRBJ1-1; d_call: .; cdr3_aa: CASSLGGVRNTEAFF; cdr3_nt: TGTGCCAGCAGCTTGGGGGGGGTAAGGAACACTGAAGCTTTCTTT
clone_size: few; v_call: TRBV4-2; j_call: TRBJ2-6; d_call: TRBD2; cdr3_aa: CASSLRVDREGPGANVLTF; cdr3_nt: TGTGCCAGCAGCCTCAGGGTTGATCGGGAGGGCCCTGGGGCCAACGTCCTGACTTTC
clone_size: many; v_call: TRBV5-6; j_call: TRBJ2-5; d_call: .; cdr3_aa: CASSPLGVGTQYF; cdr3_nt: TGTGCCAGCAGCCCCCTAGGAGTTGGGACCCAGTACTTC
clone_size: .; v_call: TRBV7-2; j_call: TRBJ2-7; d_call: .; cdr3_aa: CASSLVNVRENEQYF; cdr3_nt: TGTGCCAGCAGCTTAGTTAACGTGAGGGAGAACGAGCAGTACTTC
clone_size: .; v_call: TRBV2; j_call: TRBJ1-2; d_call: TRBD1; cdr3_aa: CASRDRTGGMSGYTF; cdr3_nt: TGTGCCAGCAGGGACAGGACAGGGGGTATGAGTGGCTACACCTTC
clone_size: .; v_call: TRBV5-1; j_call: TRBJ2-2; d_call: TRBD1; cdr3_aa: CASSSTGVATGELFF; cdr3_nt: TGCGCCAGCAGCAGCACAGGGGTAGCCACCGGGGAGCTGTTTTTT
clone_size: .; v_call: TRBV28; j_call: TRBJ2-1; d_call: .; cdr3_aa: CASTEGGALGEQFF; cdr3_nt: TGTGCCAGCACCGAGGGCGGGGCCTTGGGTGAGCAGTTCTTC
clone_size: .; v_call: TRBV25-1; j_call: TRBJ1-1; d_call: .; cdr3_aa: CASGGQRRAEAFF; cdr3_nt: TGTGCCAGCGGAGGACAGCGAAGGGCTGAAGCTTTCTTT
clone_size: .; v_call: TRBV28; j_call: TRBJ2-7; d_call: .; cdr3_aa: CASSSLLRTLRGASYEQYF; cdr3_nt: TGTGCCAGCAGTTCGCTTCTAAGGACTTTAAGGGGGGCCTCCTACGAGCAGTACTTC
clone_size: .; v_call: TRBV7-9; j_call: TRBJ1-1; d_call: .; cdr3_aa: CASSLKSLGNTEAFF; cdr3_nt: TGTGCCAGCAGCCTAAAAAGTTTGGGGAACACTGAAGCTTTCTTT
clone_size: many; v_call: TRBV28; j_call: TRBJ2-7; d_call: TRBD1; cdr3_aa: CASSWTGYEQYF; cdr3_nt: TGTGCCAGCAGCTGGACAGGGTACGAGCAGTACTTC
clone_size: few; v_call: TRBV6-1; j_call: TRBJ2-7; d_call: .; cdr3_aa: CASSVGLNSAEQYF; cdr3_nt: TGTGCCAGCAGTGTCGGACTCAACTCCGCCGAGCAGTACTTC
clone_size: few; v_call: TRBV10-3; j_call: TRBJ1-2; d_call: .; cdr3_aa: CAISDWGAEGYTF; cdr3_nt: TGTGCCATCAGTGATTGGGGCGCAGAGGGCTACACCTTC
clone_size: few; v_call: TRBV4-2; j_call: TRBJ2-7; d_call: TRBD2; cdr3_aa: CASSQGWTSESYEQYF; cdr3_nt: TGTGCCAGCAGCCAAGGTTGGACTAGCGAGTCCTACGAGCAGTACTTC
clone_size: .; v_call: TRBV12-3/TRBV12-4; j_call: TRBJ2-3; d_call: TRBD2; cdr3_aa: CASSLVAREDPDTQYF; cdr3_nt: TGTGCCAGCAGTTTAGTTGCGCGGGAGGATCCAGATACGCAGTATTTT
clone_size: .; v_call: TRBV20-1; j_call: TRBJ1-2; d_call: .; cdr3_aa: CSARDRKVGYTF; cdr3_nt: TGCAGTGCTAGAGACAGGAAGGTTGGCTACACCTTC
clone_size: few; v_call: TRBV4-2; j_call: TRBJ2-3; d_call: .; cdr3_aa: CASSQEGGYTQYF; cdr3_nt: TGTGCCAGCAGCCAAGAAGGAGGGTATACGCAGTATTTT
clone_size: .; v_call: TRBV20-1; j_call: TRBJ1-2; d_call: .; cdr3_aa: CSAYGDRSNGYTF; cdr3_nt: TGCAGTGCCTATGGAGACAGGTCCAATGGCTACACCTTC
clone_size: .; v_call: TRBV3-1; j_call: TRBJ2-7; d_call: TRBD1; cdr3_aa: CASSQGEGGAYEQYF; cdr3_nt: TGTGCCAGCAGCCAGGGTGAAGGGGGCGCGTACGAGCAGTACTTC
clone_size: .; v_call: TRBV15; j_call: TRBJ2-7; d_call: TRBD1; cdr3_aa: CATSRDSQGTGTYEQYF; cdr3_nt: TGTGCCACCAGCAGAGATTCGCAAGGGACAGGGACCTACGAGCAGTACTTC
clone_size: .; v_call: TRBV6-2/TRBV6-3; j_call: TRBJ2-5; d_call: .; cdr3_aa: CASSYLVGSGTRETQYF; cdr3_nt: TGTGCCAGCAGTTACTTGGTTGGTAGCGGCACCCGGGAGACCCAGTACTTC